What follows is one T cell receptor (beta chain) and its context. Original methodology: Estimated nucleated cell counts came from reference gene primer amplification. Measured with immunoSEQ multiplex PCR; TCRdb has only the in-frame clones, and not every one. The DNA gave D and trimming, while V, J and clone size come from that table. The data show hundreds of thousands of clones, about 88% seen once. The J segment lost 5 bases and the V segment lost 3 bases, leaving 4 bases of the junction unmatched. CDR3 length: 14 residues. CDR1 is MNHEY, CDR2 SMNVEV, per germline (reference sequence). The sample comes from a study of blood T cell repertoires in COVID-19. The wider study: COVID-19 samples collected from the United States, Italy and Spain covered acute and convalescent phases. The analysed material was cDNA or gDNA that came from T cells, B-cell-depleted T cells, or PBMCs.

Sequences were obtained from peripheral blood. This receptor was identified in a woman in her thirties or forties who had recovered from COVID-19. The chain has TRBV27 and TRBJ1-1; 9 nucleotides agree with TRBD1. The CDR3 sequence is CASSFSGTGTEAFF. DNA of the CDR3: TGTGCCAGCAGTTTCTCCGGGACAGGGACTGAAGCTTTCTTT.